This TCR beta chain was recorded in a study of CD8 T cells in ankylosing spondylitis. This clonotype was counted between two and nine times. The antigen is unknown. TCRdb re-called the 5' RACE reads with MiXCR, one entry per CDR3 protein. The table lists roughly 250,000 distinct CDR3 sequences, about 11% of them singletons. Study results and limitations: As for the disease-linked clones, they showed a CD8+ phenotype and occurred at relatively low frequencies in peripheral blood. Earlier authors reported some of these motif variants in reactive arthritis synovial fluid and blood.

The J segment lost 1 base and the V segment lost 3 bases, leaving 5 bases of the junction unmatched. Germline lookup yields CDR1 LGHDT and CDR2 YNNKEL (reference sequence). CDR3 length: 15 amino acids. Material: blood, either unsorted or a sorted T cell fraction (not recorded which). The V call is TRBV3-1, the J call TRBJ2-7; 8 positions agree with TRBD2. The TCR was taken from a male donor with ankylosing spondylitis or in good health (not recorded which). The CDR3: CASSQGLGVSYEQYF. As DNA, the CDR3 is TGTGCCAGCAGCCAGGGACTAGGGGTATCCTACGAGCAGTACTTC.